This record looks at one T cell receptor beta chain sequence and its context. This record comes from a study of blood T cell repertoires in COVID-19. Study details: Material from acute and convalescent COVID-19 was sourced from the United States, Italy and Spain.

In the authors' methods: Reference gene primer amplification gave nucleated cell count estimates. Method: immunoSEQ multiplex PCR; TCRdb's copy keeps in-frame clones and lacks some. The V and J calls and the clone size are those of that table, but D and trimming were determined from the DNA. The sample has under 80,000 clones; about 86% are singletons. This receptor was identified in a human donor in a cohort sampled during active COVID-19. The source material was peripheral blood.

The CDR3 DNA sequence: TGTGCCAGCAGTGAAGATACAGGGGGCGCCTATGGCTACACCTTC. Protein: CASSEDTGGAYGYTF. The genes are TRBV6-1 and TRBJ1-2, with 9 bases aligning to TRBD1. Germline assignment: CDR1 MNHNS and CDR2 SASEGT. The V segment lost 1 base and the J segment 4 bases; nucleotides outside the gene matches: 4. CDR3 length: 15 amino acids.